This T cell receptor (beta chain) was obtained from a study of response to subunit inactivated influenza vaccine. The study, taken as a whole, reports: Each seasonal influenza vaccination recruits few new T cells, the authors suggested.

TCRdb passed the RT-PCR reads through MiXCR, listing each CDR3 protein once. The profile shows more than 400,000 distinct CDR3 sequences, about 10% of them singletons. Many counts were recorded for this clonotype. No antigen is known for it. The source is a man aged 45-65 years who received an inactivated influenza vaccine. Sequenced material: PBMCs from blood, taken roughly 45 days after vaccination.

CDR3 in amino acids: CSARGRYTDTQYF. The DNA for the CDR3 is TGCAGTGCTAGGGGGCGGTACACAGATACGCAGTATTTT. The V and J genes are TRBV20-1 and TRBJ2-3, with D maybe TRBD1 (5 bases). Trimming left V 3 bases short and J 2 bases short, with 9 bases between. Germline V gene sequence: CDR1 DFQATT, CDR2 SNEGSKA (reference sequence). The CDR3 runs 13 residues.